This T cell receptor (beta chain) was identified during a study of blood T cell repertoires in COVID-19. Study information: Whether acute or convalescent, the COVID-19 samples came from the United States, Italy and Spain. Sources were T cells, B-cell-depleted T cells, or PBMCs; the material itself was cDNA or gDNA.

Original processing notes: Counts of nucleated cells, estimated from reference gene primer amplification, were obtained. Repertoires were generated with immunoSEQ multiplex PCR, while TCRdb's copy carries only in-frame clones and drops some. V and J calls plus clone size are reproduced from that table; the DNA served to infer D and trimming. This table has 100,000 to 150,000 clones, around 89% appearing once. There are 15 residues in the CDR3. The germline V gene has CDR1 LGHDT and CDR2 YNNKEL (reference sequence). Trimming removed 4 bases from V and 5 bases from J, with 17 bases in between. The chain has TRBV3-1 (or the pseudogene TRBV3-2) and TRBJ2-5; maybe TRBD1 (5 bases). Material: peripheral blood. This clonotype was sampled from a man in his 70s with active COVID-19. In nucleotides, the CDR3 is TGTGCCAGCAGCCTGGGGCCTCGGATAGGCGAGACCCAGTACTTC. This translates into CASSLGPRIGETQYF.